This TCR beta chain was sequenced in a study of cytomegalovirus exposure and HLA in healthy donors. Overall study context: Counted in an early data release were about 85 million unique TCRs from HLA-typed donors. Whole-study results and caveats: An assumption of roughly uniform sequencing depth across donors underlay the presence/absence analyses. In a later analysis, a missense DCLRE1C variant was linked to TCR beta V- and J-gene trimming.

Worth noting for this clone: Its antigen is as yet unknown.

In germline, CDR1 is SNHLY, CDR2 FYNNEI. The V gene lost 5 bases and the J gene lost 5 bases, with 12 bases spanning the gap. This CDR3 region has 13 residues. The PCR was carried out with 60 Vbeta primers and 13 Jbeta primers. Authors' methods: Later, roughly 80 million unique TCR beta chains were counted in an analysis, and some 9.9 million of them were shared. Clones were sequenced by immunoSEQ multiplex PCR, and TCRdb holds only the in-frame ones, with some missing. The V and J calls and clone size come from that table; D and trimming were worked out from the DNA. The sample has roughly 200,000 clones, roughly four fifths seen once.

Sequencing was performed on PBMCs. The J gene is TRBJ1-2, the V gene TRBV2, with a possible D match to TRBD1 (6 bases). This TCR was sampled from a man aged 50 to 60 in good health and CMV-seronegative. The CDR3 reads CASSPGHTYGYTF. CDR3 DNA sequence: TGTGCCAGCAGTCCGGGACACACATATGGCTACACCTTC.